This passage covers 9 T cell receptor beta chains from one sample sequenced in a study of CD8 T cells in ankylosing spondylitis. The study's findings and limits: What appeared characteristic of ankylosing spondylitis blood was a TCR beta motif of fewer than ten highly homologous variants.

These receptors lack a known antigen. TCRdb ran MiXCR on the 5' RACE reads and lists one entry per CDR3 protein. This sample yields 700,000 to 1,000,000 distinct CDR3 sequences, of which about 11% are seen a single time; about 0.49% belongs to the top ten. The sequenced sample was blood, either unsorted or a sorted T cell fraction (not recorded which). The receptor source for this set is a male donor with ankylosing spondylitis.

This chain uses TRBV7-2 with TRBJ2-7; 10 bases line up with TRBD2. Losses at the gene ends were 1 base for V and 2 bases for J; bases not matched to a gene: 8. The CDR3 sequence is 17 residues long. The germline V gene has CDR1 SGHTA and CDR2 FQGNSA. This CDR3 is CASSLVASGRQAYEQYF. CDR3 nucleotide sequence: TGTGCCAGCAGCTTAGTGGCTAGCGGGAGACAGGCCTACGAGCAGTACTTC.

This clonotype was detected only a few times. The J gene is TRBJ1-2, the V gene TRBV20-1, with D uncertain. CDR3 size: 12 residues. CDR1 DFQATT and CDR2 SNEGSKA come from the germline V gene (reference sequence). The CDR3 coding sequence is TGCAGCGCCCCGGCAGGCCCCTATGGCTACACCTTC. Translating gives CSAPAGPYGYTF.

The chain links TRBV20-1 to TRBJ1-4, with no clear D. Trimming took 4 bases from V and 3 from J, leaving 6 bases between them. CDR1 and CDR2 from the germline V gene are DFQATT and SNEGSKA (reference sequence). The CDR3 has 12 amino acids. Here the CDR3 DNA reads TGCAGTGCTATTCGGGCTAATGAAAAACTGTTTTTT. Protein sequence: CSAIRANEKLFF.

The chain combines TRBV5-1 with TRBJ2-7, with 7 bases aligning to TRBD1. Germline lookup yields CDR1 SGHRS and CDR2 YFSETQ. The J segment lost 3 bases and the V segment lost 4 bases, leaving 7 bases of the junction unmatched. CDR3 size: 14 residues. This CDR3 is CASSRAGQDYEQYF. DNA for the CDR3: TGCGCCAGCAGCAGGGCCGGACAGGACTACGAGCAGTACTTC.

This clonotype was counted only a few times. This rearrangement joins TRBV6-1 to TRBJ2-1; 8 bases line up with TRBD2. With 2 bases clipped from V and 6 bases from J, the junction kept 9 bases outside the gene matches. Germline values: CDR1 MNHNS, CDR2 SASEGT. The CDR3 runs 16 residues. CDR3 loop: CASSELSGLVGNEQFF. CDR3 nucleotides: TGTGCCAGCAGTGAACTATCGGGACTAGTTGGCAATGAGCAGTTCTTC.

The chain joins TRBV11-2 to TRBJ2-1; D perhaps matches TRBD1 (5 bases). V was pared by 3 bases and J by 6 bases, with 15 bases between. Looked up from germline, CDR1 is SGHAT and CDR2 is FQNNGV. CDR3 length: 15 amino acids. The CDR3 coding sequence is TGTGCCAGCAGCTTCGTTCTGCAGGGAAGCAATGAGCAGTTCTTC. Translating gives CASSFVLQGSNEQFF. The complete variable domain, with remaining parts taken from reference TRBV11-2 and TRBJ2-1, reads EAGVAQSPRYKIIEKRQSVAFWCNPISGHATLYWYQQILGQGPKLLIQFQNNGVVDDSQLPKDRFSAERLKGVDSTLKIQPAKLEDSAVYLCASSFVLQGSNEQFFGPGTRLTVL.

This clonotype appeared a few times. The chain combines TRBV10-3 with TRBJ2-6; D is perhaps TRBD1 or TRBD2 (5 bases each). Germline CDR1 ENHRY, CDR2 SYGVKD. The CDR3 runs to 16 residues. Between the trimmed V and J ends, which lost 9 bases and 1 base, there was a span of 16 bases. The CDR3 DNA reads TGTGCCATGTCCGGGACGTTAAGTTCTGGGGCCAACGTCCTGACTTTC. Amino acid sequence: CAMSGTLSSGANVLTF.

Ten or more counts support this clonotype. J is TRBJ2-2 and V is TRBV18; no reliable D call. V shed 6 bases and J shed 5 bases, with 4 bases lying between them. CDR1 and CDR2 from the germline V gene are KGHSH and LQKENI. The CDR3 contains 11 residues. The CDR3 loop is CASSATGELFF. The CDR3 coding sequence is TGTGCCAGCTCCGCAACCGGGGAGCTGTTTTTT.

The sample holds a few counts of this clonotype. The junction departs from germline at one end; a sequencing error may be responsible. In DNA form, the CDR3 reads TGCAGTGCTGCACAGGGGTGGCAAGAGACCCATTACTTC. Translation gives CSAAQGWQETHYF. The rearrangement joins TRBV20-1 to TRBJ2-5; 7 bases match TRBD1. Per germline, CDR1 DFQATT and CDR2 SNEGSKA (reference sequence). The CDR3 has 13 amino acids.